The clone carrying this T cell receptor (beta chain) was detected many times. The antigen remains unidentified. This entry is derived from a study of T cells in Graves' hyperthyroidism and ophthalmopathy. Study as a whole: It was at initial diagnosis, before any treatment, that peripheral blood was collected.

General observations from the study: A model built on 13 V-J features separated ophthalmopathy from stable hyperthyroidism.

This CDR3 has 14 residues. After removal of 3 bases from V and 7 bases from J, the junction contained 5 bases not matched to a gene. The investigators amplified TCR beta CDR3 regions from RNA transcripts. Primed by the HTBI set, a first-round RT-PCR was run on the TCR CDR3. TCRdb reanalysed the multiplex PCR reads using MiXCR and keeps one entry per CDR3 protein. In the table there are around 450,000 distinct CDR3 sequences, 15% to 18% of which are singletons. Sequencing input: blood. The chain couples TRBV12-3 or TRBV12-4 to TRBJ2-4; the match to TRBD2 covers 8 bases. This TCR derives from a young woman with Graves' hyperthyroidism. CDR3 in DNA: TGTGCCAGCAGTTTGACGGGGGGGCCGAACATTCAGTACTTC. Translating gives CASSLTGGPNIQYF.